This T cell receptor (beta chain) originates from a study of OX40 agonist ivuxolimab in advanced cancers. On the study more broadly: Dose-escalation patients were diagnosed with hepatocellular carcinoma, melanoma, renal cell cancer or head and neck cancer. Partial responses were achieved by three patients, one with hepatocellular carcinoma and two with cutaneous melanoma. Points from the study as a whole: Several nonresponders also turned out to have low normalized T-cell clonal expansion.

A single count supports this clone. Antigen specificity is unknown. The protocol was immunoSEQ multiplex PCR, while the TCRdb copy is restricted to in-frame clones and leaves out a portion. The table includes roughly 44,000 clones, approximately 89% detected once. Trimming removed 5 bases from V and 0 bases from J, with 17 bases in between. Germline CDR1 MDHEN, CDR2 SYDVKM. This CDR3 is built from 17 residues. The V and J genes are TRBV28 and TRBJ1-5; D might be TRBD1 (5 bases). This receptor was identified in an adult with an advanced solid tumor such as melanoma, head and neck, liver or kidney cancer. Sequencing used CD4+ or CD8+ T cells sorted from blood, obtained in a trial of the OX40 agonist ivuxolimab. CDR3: CASSPPEGDYSNQPQHF. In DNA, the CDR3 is TGTGCCAGCAGTCCCCCAGAAGGGGATTATAGCAATCAGCCCCAGCATTTT.